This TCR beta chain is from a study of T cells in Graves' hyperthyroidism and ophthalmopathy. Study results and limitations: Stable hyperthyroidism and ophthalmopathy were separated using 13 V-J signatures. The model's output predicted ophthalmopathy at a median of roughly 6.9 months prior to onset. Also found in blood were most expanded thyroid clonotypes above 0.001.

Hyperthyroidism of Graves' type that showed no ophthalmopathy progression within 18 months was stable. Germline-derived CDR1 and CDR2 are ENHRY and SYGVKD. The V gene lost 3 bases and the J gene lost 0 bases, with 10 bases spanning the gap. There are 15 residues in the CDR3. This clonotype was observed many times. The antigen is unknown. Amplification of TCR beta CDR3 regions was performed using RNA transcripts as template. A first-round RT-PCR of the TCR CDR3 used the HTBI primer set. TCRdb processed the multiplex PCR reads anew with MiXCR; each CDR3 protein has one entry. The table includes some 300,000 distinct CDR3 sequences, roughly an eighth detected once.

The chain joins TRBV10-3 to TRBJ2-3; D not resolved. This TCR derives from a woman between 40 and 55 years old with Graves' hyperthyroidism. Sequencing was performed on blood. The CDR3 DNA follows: TGTGCCATCAGTGACGGTGAGATGAGCACAGATACGCAGTATTTT. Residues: CAISDGEMSTDTQYF.